A single sample gave rise to the 26 T cell receptor beta chains below, sequenced in a study of blood T cell repertoires in COVID-19. Sequencing used immunoSEQ multiplex PCR; TCRdb keeps in-frame clones, though not all of them. This table holds fewer than 110,000 clones, almost 90% found once. Sequenced material: peripheral blood. The source of these receptors is a human donor in a cohort sampled during active COVID-19.

The chain employs TRBV6-2 or TRBV6-3 and TRBJ2-1; 8 nucleotides align to TRBD1. The CDR3 loop spans 16 amino acids. The germline CDR1 and CDR2 sequences are MNHEY and SVGEGT. V gave up 2 bases and J gave up 4 bases; unmatched junction bases: 7. Written as DNA, the CDR3 is TGTGCCAGCAGTTACGAGATTGGGACAGGATACAATGAGCAGTTCTTC. Protein product: CASSYEIGTGYNEQFF.

This rearrangement joins TRBV30 to TRBJ1-1; D gene unclear. V was trimmed by 3 bases and J by 3 bases, leaving 11 bases between them. The CDR3 extends over 13 amino acids. Looked up from germline, CDR1 is GTSNPN and CDR2 is SVGIG (reference sequence). CDR3 loop: CAWRVLEYTEAFF. The CDR3 bases are TGTGCCTGGAGGGTTCTGGAGTACACTGAAGCTTTCTTT.

The V and J genes are TRBV7-6 and TRBJ2-5; D is undetermined. Germline V gene lookup returns CDR1 SGHVS and CDR2 FNYEAQ. The V and J ends lost 5 bases and 2 bases respectively, with 3 bases between them. The CDR3 contains 11 residues. CDR3 sequence (DNA): TGTGCCAGCAGCCCTCAAGAGACCCAGTACTTC. The encoded protein is CASSPQETQYF.

The chain carries TRBV5-1 and TRBJ2-7; D not resolved. The CDR3 is 14 amino acids. The V gene lost 4 bases and the J gene lost 0 bases, with 11 bases spanning the gap. Germline V CDR1 and CDR2: SGHRS, YFSETQ. The CDR3 nucleotides read TGCGCCAGCAGCGCCGTCCGCTACTCCTACGAGCAGTACTTC. Amino acids: CASSAVRYSYEQYF.

This clone was picked up one time. The chain joins TRBV6-1 to TRBJ1-1; perhaps TRBD1 as D (6 bases). CDR1 and CDR2 from the germline V gene are MNHNS and SASEGT. There are 13 residues in the CDR3. The germline V and J ends were trimmed by 3 bases and 7 bases, with 12 bases remaining between them. The CDR3 is CASSDGGEGEAFF. The CDR3, as DNA: TGTGCCAGCAGTGATGGGGGCGAGGGTGAAGCTTTCTTT.

The CDR3 DNA is TGTGCCAGCAGCTTCGGACTAGCGTCAGATACGCAGTATTTT. This sequence encodes CASSFGLASDTQYF. The chain carries TRBV7-2 and TRBJ2-3; 9 bases line up with TRBD2. CDR1 and CDR2 from the germline V gene are SGHTA and FQGNSA. The length of the CDR3 is 14 residues. The J segment lost 4 bases and the V segment lost 3 bases, leaving 2 bases of the junction unmatched.

The genes are TRBV7-9 and TRBJ2-1; TRBD1 might be the D (5 bases). CDR1 is SEHNR, CDR2 FQNEAQ, per germline (reference sequence). Deletions cut 6 bases from V and 9 bases from J, with 12 bases between. The CDR3 extends over 12 amino acids. CDR3 in amino acids: CASRLDISEQFF. CDR3 nucleotides: TGTGCCAGCAGATTGGACATATCTGAGCAGTTCTTC.

The rearrangement joins TRBV6-5 to TRBJ1-1, with D perhaps TRBD1 (5 bases). This CDR3 is built from 15 residues. Looked up from germline, CDR1 is MNHEY and CDR2 is SVGAGI. The V end lost 0 bases, the J end lost 4 bases, and 12 bases lay between the germline ends. CDR3 sequence: CASSYSAGRVTEAFF. For the CDR3, the DNA is TGTGCCAGCAGTTACTCGGCAGGGAGGGTCACTGAAGCTTTCTTT.

This chain links TRBV7-8 with TRBJ1-6; 8 bases fit TRBD1. V lost 3 bases to trimming and J lost 8 bases; unmatched junction nucleotides: 9. CDR1 is SGHVS, CDR2 FQNEAQ, per germline. The CDR3 is made up of 16 amino acids. This CDR3 is CASSLLTGDGDSPLHF. CDR3 nucleotides: TGTGCCAGCAGCTTGTTGACAGGGGATGGGGATTCACCCCTCCACTTT.

V usage is TRBV18 and J usage is TRBJ1-1, with 7 nucleotides matching TRBD1. There are 15 residues in the CDR3. The V and J ends lost 3 bases and 3 bases, in that order; junction bases with no gene match: 7. Germline CDR1 reads KGHSH; CDR2 reads LQKENI. DNA of the CDR3: TGTGCCAGCTCACCGACCAGGGGGTCGGACACTGAAGCTTTCTTT. Residues: CASSPTRGSDTEAFF.

This sequence joins TRBV7-3 and TRBJ1-1, with D hard to call. The CDR3 has 13 residues. Trimming removed 5 bases from V and 7 bases from J, with 14 bases in between. Germline V gene lookup returns CDR1 SGHTA and CDR2 FQGTGA. As DNA, the CDR3 is TGTGCCAGCAGCCCAAGTAGCGCCAGTGAAGCTTTCTTT. This encodes CASSPSSASEAFF.

As to this clone: At one end the junction does not follow the germline gene, possibly because of a read error. The V gene is TRBV6-6, the J gene TRBJ2-3; 14 bases are shared with TRBD2. Germline values: CDR1 MNHNY, CDR2 SVGAGI (reference sequence). The CDR3 sequence is 16 residues long. The CDR3 here is CASGSTRVGLAGGRHF. The CDR3 nucleotides read TGTGCCAGCGGTTCGACCCGAGTCGGACTAGCGGGAGGAAGGCATTTT.

V is TRBV9 and J is TRBJ1-1; D gene ambiguous. V was cut by 4 bases and J by 6 bases, with 19 bases left in between. The CDR3 is made up of 15 amino acids. Germline V lookup: CDR1 SGDLS, CDR2 YYNGEE. CDR3 loop: CASSRLTRPLSEAFF. As DNA, the CDR3 is TGTGCCAGCAGCCGATTGACACGGCCTCTCTCTGAAGCTTTCTTT.

This clone was counted once. The CDR3 sequence is CATRRLGLAGTYEQYF. In nucleotides, the CDR3 is TGTGCCACCAGGAGGCTCGGCCTAGCGGGGACTTACGAGCAGTACTTC. V is TRBV24-1 and J is TRBJ2-7; 9 bases line up with TRBD2. This CDR3 is built from 16 residues. CDR1 is KGHDR and CDR2 is SFDVKD in the germline V gene. J lost 4 bases, V lost 7 bases, and 13 bases had no gene match.

This clone showed up just once. This rearrangement joins TRBV3-1 (or the pseudogene TRBV3-2) to TRBJ2-7; D is possibly TRBD2 (6 bases). From germline, CDR1 is LGHDT and CDR2 YNNKEL (reference sequence). Trimming removed 4 bases at V and 6 bases at J, with 16 bases between. The CDR3 is 14 amino acids. CDR3 sequence: CASSPQGGPSEQYF. CDR3 sequence (DNA): TGTGCCAGCAGCCCCCAGGGAGGCCCCTCCGAGCAGTACTTC.

The chain recombines TRBV28 with TRBJ2-7; D may be TRBD2 (6 bases). With 3 bases removed from V and 3 bases from J, the gap between germline ends came to 15 bases. CDR1 MDHEN and CDR2 SYDVKM come from the germline V gene. This CDR3 is 15 amino acids long. In DNA, the CDR3 is TGTGCCAGCAGTTTCCGGGGACTTGGGGACTACGAGCAGTACTTC. It is translated as CASSFRGLGDYEQYF.

The chain has TRBV7-3 and TRBJ2-3, with TRBD2 as a possible D gene (5 bases). V lost 3 bases, J lost 2 bases, and 9 bases lay in between. The CDR3 contains 14 residues. CDR1 and CDR2 from the germline V gene are SGHTA and FQGTGA. The CDR3 protein is CASSFAGLTDTQYF. The CDR3 region has the DNA TGTGCCAGCAGCTTCGCGGGCCTCACAGATACGCAGTATTTT. The variable domain in full, with the rest retrieved from reference TRBV7-3 and TRBJ2-3, is GAGVSQTPSNKVTEKGKYVELRCDPISGHTALYWYRQSLGQGPEFLIYFQGTGAADDSGLPNDRFFAVRPEGSVSTLKIQRTERGDSAVYLCASSFAGLTDTQYFGPGTRLTVL.

This clone appeared a single time. The chain employs TRBV7-6 and TRBJ2-1; 16 bases map to TRBD2. CDR1 and CDR2 (germline): SGHVS, FNYEAQ. The trim removed 5 bases at V and 0 bases at J, leaving 7 bases unmatched. The CDR3 length is 19 residues. The CDR3 bases are TGTGCCAGCAGCGGGACGGGGACTAGCGGGGGGGCCTCCTACAATGAGCAGTTCTTC. It is translated as CASSGTGTSGGASYNEQFF. Variable domain in full (rest from reference TRBV7-6 and TRBJ2-1): GAGVSQSPRYKVTKRGQDVALRCDPISGHVSLYWYRQALGQGPEFLTYFNYEAQQDKSGLPNDRFSAERPEGSISTLTIQRTEQRDSAMYRCASSGTGTSGGASYNEQFFGPGTRLTVL.

As regards this clone: Other DNA sequences of this sample code for an identical CDR3. The chain is built from TRBV5-1 and TRBJ1-2; D is ambiguous. This CDR3 has 13 amino acids. The V and J ends lost 0 bases and 4 bases respectively, with 7 bases between them. Per germline, CDR1 SGHRS and CDR2 YFSETQ. The CDR3 loop reads CASSLVGSYGYTF. CDR3 DNA: TGCGCCAGCAGCTTGGTAGGGAGCTATGGCTACACCTTC.

The genes are TRBV5-1 and TRBJ2-5, with TRBD1 matching 7 bases. V lost 5 bases and J lost 5; bases outside the gene matches: 9. Germline V gene lookup returns CDR1 SGHRS and CDR2 YFSETQ. The CDR3 length is 14 residues. The chain's CDR3 is CASRETGTRETQYF. The DNA of the CDR3 is TGCGCCAGCAGGGAGACAGGGACGAGGGAGACCCAGTACTTC.

This sequence joins TRBV6-5 and TRBJ2-2; TRBD1 matches 9 bases. The CDR3 has 16 residues. Germline V gene sequence: CDR1 MNHEY, CDR2 SVGAGI. V lost 2 bases, J lost 3 bases, and 4 bases stayed unmatched. The CDR3, as DNA: TGTGCCAGCAGTTACGGGGGACAGGGTTACACCGGGGAGCTGTTTTTT. This gives the protein CASSYGGQGYTGELFF.

The CDR3: CASSYRNYGYTF. The CDR3 coding sequence is TGTGCCAGCAGCTATAGAAACTATGGCTACACCTTC. The chain is built from TRBV11-2 and TRBJ1-2, with unresolved D. Trimming stripped 4 bases from V and 2 bases from J, with 5 bases between. CDR1 is SGHAT, CDR2 FQNNGV, per germline. The CDR3 extends over 12 amino acids.

The genes are TRBV5-1 and TRBJ1-2; a weak D match, TRBD1 (5 bases). Germline V CDR1 and CDR2: SGHRS, YFSETQ. V was trimmed by 2 bases and J by 6 bases, leaving 8 bases between them. The CDR3 contains 12 residues. CDR3 sequence: CASSFEGDGYTF. Here the CDR3 DNA reads TGCGCCAGCAGCTTTGAAGGGGATGGCTACACCTTC. Drawing the rest from reference TRBV5-1 and TRBJ1-2, the complete variable domain is KAGVTQTPRYLIKTRGQQVTLSCSPISGHRSVSWYQQTPGQGLQFLFEYFSETQRNKGNFPGRFSGRQFSNSRSEMNVSTLELGDSALYLCASSFEGDGYTFGSGTRLTVV.

This chain connects TRBV28 to TRBJ1-2; D possibly corresponds to TRBD1 (6 bases). Germline V gives CDR1 MDHEN, CDR2 SYDVKM. Trimming left V 3 bases short and J 5 bases short, with 16 bases between. CDR3 size: 15 residues. Written as DNA, the CDR3 is TGTGCCAGCAGTTTCCCTCACAGGGTGGGTTATGGCTACACCTTC. Amino acids: CASSFPHRVGYGYTF.

V gene TRBV18 combines with J gene TRBJ2-1, with 7 bases identical to TRBD1. The CDR3 spans 20 residues. The J segment lost 4 bases and the V segment lost 0 bases, leaving 18 bases of the junction unmatched. The germline CDR1 and CDR2 sequences are KGHSH and LQKENI. CDR3 bases: TGTGCCAGCTCACCACCGCCCGGCCTTAGAGGGACAGAGATATACAATGAGCAGTTCTTC. This codes for CASSPPPGLRGTEIYNEQFF. Variable domain in full (rest from reference TRBV18 and TRBJ2-1): NAGVMQNPRHLVRRRGQEARLRCSPMKGHSHVYWYRQLPEEGLKFMVYLQKENIIDESGMPKERFSAEFPKEGPSILRIQQVVRGDSAAYFCASSPPPGLRGTEIYNEQFFGPGTRLTVL.

The chain links TRBV19 to TRBJ2-6; the D is unclear. There are 17 residues in the CDR3. V was pared by 0 bases and J by 0 bases, with 9 bases between. The germline CDR1 and CDR2 sequences are LNHDA and SQIVND (reference sequence). CDR3 nucleotide sequence: TGTGCCAGTAGTATAGAGAGCAGCGTCTCTGGGGCCAACGTCCTGACTTTC. This translates into CASSIESSVSGANVLTF.